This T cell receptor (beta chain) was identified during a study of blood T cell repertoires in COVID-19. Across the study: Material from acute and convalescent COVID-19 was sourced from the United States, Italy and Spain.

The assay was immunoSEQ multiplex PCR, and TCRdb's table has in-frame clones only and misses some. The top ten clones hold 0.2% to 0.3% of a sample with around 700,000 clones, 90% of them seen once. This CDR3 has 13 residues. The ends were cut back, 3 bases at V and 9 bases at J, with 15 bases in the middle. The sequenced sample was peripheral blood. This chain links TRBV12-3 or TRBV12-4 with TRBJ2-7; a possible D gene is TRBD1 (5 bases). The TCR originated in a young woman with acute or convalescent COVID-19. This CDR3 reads CASSLSLQGPQYF. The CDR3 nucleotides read TGTGCCAGCAGTTTGAGTTTGCAGGGTCCGCAGTACTTC.